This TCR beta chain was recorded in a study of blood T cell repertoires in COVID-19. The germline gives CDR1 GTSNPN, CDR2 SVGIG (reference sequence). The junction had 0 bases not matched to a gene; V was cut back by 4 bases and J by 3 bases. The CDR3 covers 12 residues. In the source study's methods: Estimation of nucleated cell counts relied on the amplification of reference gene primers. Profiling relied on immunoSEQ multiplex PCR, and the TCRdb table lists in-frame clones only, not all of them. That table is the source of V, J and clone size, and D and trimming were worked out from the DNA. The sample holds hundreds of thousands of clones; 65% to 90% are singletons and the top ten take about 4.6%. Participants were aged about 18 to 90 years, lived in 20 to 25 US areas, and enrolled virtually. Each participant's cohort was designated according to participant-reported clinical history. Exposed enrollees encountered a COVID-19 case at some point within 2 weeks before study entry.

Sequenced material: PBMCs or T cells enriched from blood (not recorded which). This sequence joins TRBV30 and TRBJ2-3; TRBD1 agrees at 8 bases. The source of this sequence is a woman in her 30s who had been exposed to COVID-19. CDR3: CAWNRGTDTQYF. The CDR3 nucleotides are TGTGCCTGGAACAGGGGGACAGATACGCAGTATTTT.